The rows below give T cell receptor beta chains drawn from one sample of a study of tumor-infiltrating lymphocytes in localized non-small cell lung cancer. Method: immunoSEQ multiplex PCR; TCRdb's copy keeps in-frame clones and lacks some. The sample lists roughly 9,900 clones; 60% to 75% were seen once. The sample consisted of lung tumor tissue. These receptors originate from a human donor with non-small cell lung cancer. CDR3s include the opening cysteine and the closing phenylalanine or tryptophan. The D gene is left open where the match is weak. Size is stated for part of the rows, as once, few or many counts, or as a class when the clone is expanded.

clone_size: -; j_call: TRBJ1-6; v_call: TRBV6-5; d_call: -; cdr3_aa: CASSPGRRDSPLHF; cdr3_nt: TGTGCCAGCAGTCCGGGGAGGCGGGATTCACCCCTCCACTTT
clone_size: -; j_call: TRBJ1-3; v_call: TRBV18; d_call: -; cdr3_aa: CASSPFDTSSGNTIYF; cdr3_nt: TGTGCCAGCTCACCCTTCGACACGAGCTCTGGAAACACCATATATTTT
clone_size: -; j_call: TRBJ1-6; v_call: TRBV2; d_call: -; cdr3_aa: CASSLQGGSNSPLHF; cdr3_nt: TGTGCCAGCAGCCTCCAAGGAGGAAGCAATTCACCCCTCCACTTT
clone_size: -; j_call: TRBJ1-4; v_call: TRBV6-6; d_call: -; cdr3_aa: CASSPGEKLFF; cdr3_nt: TGTGCCAGCAGCCCCGGGGAAAAACTGTTTTTT
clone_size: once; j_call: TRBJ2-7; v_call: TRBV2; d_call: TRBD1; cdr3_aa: CATDRGPYEQYF; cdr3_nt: TGTGCCACCGACAGGGGCCCCTACGAGCAGTACTTC
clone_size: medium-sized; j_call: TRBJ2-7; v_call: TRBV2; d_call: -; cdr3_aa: CASSRLTWEQYF; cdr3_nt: TGTGCCAGCAGCAGACTGACTTGGGAGCAGTACTTC
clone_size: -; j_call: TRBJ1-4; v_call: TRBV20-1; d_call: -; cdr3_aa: CSVRQNEKLFF; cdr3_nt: TGCAGTGTTAGACAGAATGAAAAACTGTTTTTT
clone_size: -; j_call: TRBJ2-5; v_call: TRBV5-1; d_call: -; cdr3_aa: CASSLRGHGETQYF; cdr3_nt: TGCGCCAGCAGCTTGCGGGGGCACGGGGAGACCCAGTACTTC
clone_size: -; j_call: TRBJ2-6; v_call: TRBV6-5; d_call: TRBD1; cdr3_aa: CASKTGFGANVLTF; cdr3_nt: TGTGCCAGCAAGACAGGGTTTGGGGCCAACGTCCTGACTTTC
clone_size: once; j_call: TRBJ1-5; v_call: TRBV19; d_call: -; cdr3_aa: CASSWSSGAIGNQPQHF; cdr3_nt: TGTGCCAGTAGTTGGAGTTCGGGGGCGATAGGCAATCAGCCCCAGCATTTT
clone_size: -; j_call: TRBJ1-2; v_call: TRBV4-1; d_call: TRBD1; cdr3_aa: CASSPGQGADGYTF; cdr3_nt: TGTGCCAGCAGCCCAGGACAGGGGGCAGATGGCTACACCTTC
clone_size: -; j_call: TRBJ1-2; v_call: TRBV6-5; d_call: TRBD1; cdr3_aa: CASRASGTGGHGYTF; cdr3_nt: TGTGCCAGCAGGGCCAGCGGGACAGGGGGCCATGGCTACACCTTC
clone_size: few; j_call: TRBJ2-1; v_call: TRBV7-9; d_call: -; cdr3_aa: CASSLRGRNEQFF; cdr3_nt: TGTGCCAGCAGCTTACGGGGGAGAAATGAGCAGTTCTTC
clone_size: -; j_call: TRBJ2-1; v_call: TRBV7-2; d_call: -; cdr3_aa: CASSQRGARLGNEQFF; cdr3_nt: TGTGCCAGCAGCCAGAGAGGGGCCCGATTGGGCAATGAGCAGTTCTTC
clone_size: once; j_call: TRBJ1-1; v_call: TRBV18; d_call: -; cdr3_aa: CASSPPGETEAFF; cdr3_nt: TGTGCCAGCTCACCCCCCGGGGAAACTGAAGCTTTCTTT
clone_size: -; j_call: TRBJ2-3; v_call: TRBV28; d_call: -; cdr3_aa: CASSSPFRRDNGVDTQYF; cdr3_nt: TGTGCCAGCAGCTCACCCTTTAGGCGGGACAATGGTGTCGATACGCAGTATTTT
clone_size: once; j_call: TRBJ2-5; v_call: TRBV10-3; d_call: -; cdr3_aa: CAISEGGGETQYF; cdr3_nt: TGTGCCATCAGCGAAGGTGGGGGGGAGACCCAGTACTTC
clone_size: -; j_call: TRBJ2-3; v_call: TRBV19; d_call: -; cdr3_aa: CASSPPGLQYHRATQYF; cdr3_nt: TGTGCCAGTAGCCCCCCCGGACTACAATATCATCGTGCTACGCAGTATTTT
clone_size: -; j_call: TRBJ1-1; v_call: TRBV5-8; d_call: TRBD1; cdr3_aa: CASRNGEGADTEAFF; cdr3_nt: TGTGCCAGCCGTAACGGAGAGGGGGCGGACACTGAAGCTTTCTTT
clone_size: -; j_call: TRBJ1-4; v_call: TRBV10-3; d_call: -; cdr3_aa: CAISVTTNEKLFF; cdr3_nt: TGTGCCATCAGTGTAACAACTAATGAAAAACTGTTTTTT
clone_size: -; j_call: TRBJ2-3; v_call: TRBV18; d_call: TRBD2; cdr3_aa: CASSPPASGGDTQYF; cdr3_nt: TGTGCCAGCTCACCACCGGCTAGCGGGGGAGATACGCAGTATTTT
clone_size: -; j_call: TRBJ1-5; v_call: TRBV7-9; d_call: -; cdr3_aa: CASSSTDGYQPQHF; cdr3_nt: TGTGCCAGCAGCTCAACGGACGGCTATCAGCCCCAGCATTTT
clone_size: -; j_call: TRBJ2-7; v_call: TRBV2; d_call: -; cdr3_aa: CASNGGYEQYF; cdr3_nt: TGTGCCAGCAACGGGGGCTACGAGCAGTACTTC
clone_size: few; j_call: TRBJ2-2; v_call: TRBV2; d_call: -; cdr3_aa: CASSLLGTQSTGELFF; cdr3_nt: TGTGCCAGCAGCCTTCTCGGGACACAAAGCACCGGGGAGCTGTTTTTT
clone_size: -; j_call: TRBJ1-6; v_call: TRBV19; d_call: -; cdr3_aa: CASSPGGRAYNSPLHF; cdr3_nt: TGTGCCAGTAGTCCGGGGGGGCGCGCTTATAATTCACCCCTCCACTTT
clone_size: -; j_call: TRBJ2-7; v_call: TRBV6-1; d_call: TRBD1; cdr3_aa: CAGEDRGSYEQYF; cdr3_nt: TGTGCCGGAGAAGACAGGGGCAGCTACGAGCAGTACTTC
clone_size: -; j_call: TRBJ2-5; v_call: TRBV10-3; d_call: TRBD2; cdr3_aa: CAIRPGLAGEGETQYF; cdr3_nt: TGTGCCATCAGGCCGGGACTAGCGGGGGAGGGAGAGACCCAGTACTTC
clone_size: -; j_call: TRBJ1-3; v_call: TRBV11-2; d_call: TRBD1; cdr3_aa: CASSLNTGVGGNTIYF; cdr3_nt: TGTGCCAGCAGCTTGAACACAGGGGTAGGAGGAAACACCATATATTTT
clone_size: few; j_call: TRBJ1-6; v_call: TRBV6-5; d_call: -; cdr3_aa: CASSHLQGWNSPLHF; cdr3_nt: TGTGCCAGCAGTCACTTACAGGGATGGAATTCACCCCTCCACTTT